What follows is one TCR beta chain and its context. Its antigen is not yet known. Base qualities are not at hand, and no much larger clone is one base apart. This entry is derived from a study of cytomegalovirus exposure and HLA in healthy donors (TCRdb year 2017). About the investigation overall: An earlier analysis of roughly 570 of the donors reported about 300 Gb of sequence data and about 120 million unique TCR beta sequences obtained from about 170 million T cells. High-throughput TCR immunosequencing, statistical association of individual TCRs with disease status, and machine learning were combined to predict cytomegalovirus infection status. Using immunosequencing, the study profiled T cell repertoires from 500 to 800 subjects and related those repertoires to cytomegalovirus serostatus. Typing coverage differed by locus: A, B, C, DRB1 and DQB1 were typed in roughly 620-640 donors, DQA1 in 500 to 550, DPA1 in nearly 610, and DPB1 in 472. In addition to the first cohort of roughly 700 subjects, a separate validation cohort of approximately 110 different subjects was used. A later genetic analysis used genome-wide SNP genotypes for about 60% of the roughly 700 donors, treating that subset as a discovery cohort. Of the approximately 400 genotyped donors, 65% to 90% fell in the genetic ancestry cluster associated with self-reported Caucasian donors. Donor age, sex, ethnicity and CMV serostatus were compiled alongside the repertoire data. Every discovery cohort repertoire had been produced on one sequencing platform. The study was designed to test whether signatures of past pathogen exposure could be identified by cataloging public T cell receptors. Both class I and class II loci were covered by HLA typing, at four-digit resolution. Because of strong linkage in the cohort, five DR-DQ haplotypes were treated as single units for association and clustering. An earlier analysis of approximately 500 of the donors applied high-throughput TCR beta sequencing to assess whether each TCR beta V gene segment acted as functional or pseudogenic. In a later analysis, previously published TCR beta repertoires from several hundred donors were re-analyzed and high-resolution HLA genotyping was added so that TCR occurrence patterns could be studied. The later analysis used no new phenotypic data to find candidate immune exposures, relying instead on TCR beta sequences and their occurrence across donors. An early release covering some 640 HLA-typed donors comprised about 290 gigabases of sequencing data and 65 million to 100 million unique TCR sequences. On average, 235,054 unique TCR beta nucleotide sequences were sequenced per donor among some 430 genotyped donors of the cohort, with 15% to 20% of those sequences being non-productive. Overall study outcomes, separate from this receptor: A later genetic analysis associated a missense DCLRE1C variant with V-gene and J-gene trimming of TCR beta chains, and an independent cohort replicated the association. Because HLA typing was missing for some donors at each locus, association tests included only the typed subset. Linkage disequilibrium might explain the correlated functional status among segregating V segments, but an unknown experimental factor could not be excluded. Most TCR sequences were seen in very few donors, while some public TCRs were found in many individuals. In an earlier analysis of 500 to 650 of the donors, most TCR beta V segments appeared in productive rearrangements about 87% or about 30% of the time, broadly matching IMGT annotations. A cluster of highly shared sequence variants was judged likely to represent a technical artifact of the sequencing pipeline. Because the 87-base-pair reads could not distinguish some IMGT-functional V segments, including TRBV6-2 and TRBV6-3, those segments were excluded. Assigning TCR associations to individual alleles was difficult when HLA alleles, especially DR and DQ, strongly co-occurred. A total of about 180 TCR beta chains were listed by the study as associated with cytomegalovirus. Because counts were too low, more than 15 rarely observed V segments, including chromosome 9 orphons, were excluded from the earlier analysis of under 650 of the donors. CMV serostatus was the only immune exposure information available for the cohort. According to the authors, the approach could potentially be generalized to other disease states and immunological phenotypes. According to a later analysis, parvovirus B19, influenza, CMV and Epstein-Barr virus appeared linked to several top co-occurrence clusters. A further reported finding was that TCR beta sequences accurately predicted the HLA-A and HLA-B alleles for most subjects in the first cohort. The classifier was reported to diagnose cytomegalovirus status with high specificity and sensitivity in both the original cohort and the validation cohort. Only TCR beta chains were sequenced in this cohort, and the absence of alpha or paired-chain data limited detectable features. In a later analysis, over 15,000 TCR beta sequences were associated with specific HLA alleles at a false discovery rate of 0.05. Most CMV-associated TCR beta chains appeared to be HLA-restricted in a later analysis, and the HLA associations seemed to be driven largely by CMV exposure. In a later analysis, TCR association rates were found to vary across HLA loci, with the most associated TCRs seen for DRB1 alleles and the fewest for HLA-C alleles. In vitro tests confirmed that three of the cytomegalovirus-associated TCR beta chains recognize cytomegalovirus antigens. Compared with equally common non-associated chains, HLA-associated TCR beta chains in a later analysis were more clonally expanded and had lower generation probabilities. A later genetic analysis reported fewer N-insertions in productive TCRs among donors in an Asian-associated ancestry cluster than the roughly 700-donor mean. The presence/absence analyses assumed that sequencing depth was roughly uniform across donors, and that assumption may not be true.

The cohort comprised approximately 700 healthy bone marrow donors. Cohort members were all nominally healthy when sampled, although unrecorded immune exposures were likely present. The donor tested CMV seropositive, placing the donor among the 289 seropositive members of the cohort. A peripheral blood sample was collected from each donor, and TCR beta sequencing was performed on peripheral blood mononuclear cells. The Qiagen DNeasy Blood Extraction Kit was used to extract genomic DNA from the blood cell samples. The method was the immunoSEQ multiplex PCR assay. A mixture of 60 forward primers for TCR Vbeta segments and 13 reverse primers for TCR Jbeta segments was used in the multiplex PCR. Amplification of the CDR3 region of rearranged TCR beta genes was performed with a multiplex PCR assay on genomic DNA. Amplified TCR beta libraries were sequenced as 87-base-pair reads on the Illumina HiSeq System. Turning to the authors' computational methods: A later analysis tallied around 80 million unique TCR beta chains across the roughly 610 repertoires, and around 9.9 million of those chains were shared by two or more donors. A nearest-neighbor algorithm error-corrected the raw reads and collapsed the reads into unique sequences, merging closely related sequences to remove PCR and sequencing errors. To assign V, D and J gene segments, CDR3 sequences were aligned to IMGT reference sequences. For a sequence to be retained, a match of at least six nucleotides was required to both a V gene segment and a J gene segment. A rearrangement counted as productive if the CDR3 had no stop codons and remained in frame with V and J, and every other rearrangement counted as non-productive. Following IMGT convention, CDR3 was defined as the stretch from the second conserved V-encoded cysteine to the conserved J-encoded phenylalanine. The earlier analysis of 450 to 750 of the donors excluded any sequence lacking an unambiguous match to a single V gene segment. In an earlier analysis of 450 to 700 of the donors, V segments were called functional above 56.7% productive rearrangements and were called segregating when the between-donor standard deviation exceeded 5%. A statistical classification framework was developed to diagnose cytomegalovirus status using the catalog of TCR beta chain sequences. In a later analysis, TCR nucleotide sequences were compared against IMGT/GENE-DB human TR gene sequences so that V and J genes could be assigned. Using the TCRdist pipeline, a later analysis assigned CDR3 sequences along with most-parsimonious VDJ recombination scenarios. In a later analysis, each TCR beta chain was defined by its CDR3 amino acid sequence together with its V-gene family, and reads lacking a unique V-gene family were excluded. To address suspected cross-contamination and a sequencing artifact, a later analysis removed over 500 highly shared, low-generation-probability nucleotide sequences. In a later analysis, a clonal expansion index was calculated for each public chain from normalized within-repertoire ranks of inferred template counts. In a later analysis, generation probabilities were computed with a VDJ recombination model fitted to out-of-frame rearrangements, and the resulting probabilities were checked against IGoR. In a later analysis, TCR-TCR, TCR-HLA and TCR-CMV co-occurrence was scored with hypergeometric tests, and a repertoire-size bias correction was applied to TCR pairs. A later analysis estimated false discovery rates by permuting HLA or CMV assignments 20 times. In a later analysis, co-occurring TCRs were grouped using DBSCAN, and TCRdist sequence similarity was added for clustering within HLA-allele-positive subsets. Repertoires with fewer than 30,000 or more than 120,000 public chains, plus five repertoires with anomalous nucleotide sharing, were excluded from co-occurrence clustering. In its TCRdb copy, this immuneACCESS table keeps in-frame sequences only and misses some clones. Where compared with another copy, unresolved V genes explain less than half of these, and the others have no known cause. D and trimming come from the DNA, and the V and J calls and clone size come from that table. For this sample the table gives approximately 76,000 clones, of which 60% to 75% were detected only once. The top ten constitute about 16% of the sample.

V loses 7 bases, J loses 5 bases, and the germline ends lie 20 bases apart. The CDR3 holds 15 amino acids from the cysteine to the phenylalanine. The only DNA kept is the CDR3, 45 bases in frame from the first base. Sequences MDHEN (CDR1) and SYDVKM (CDR2) are obtained from the germline V gene. Sequenced sample: PBMCs. The chain is made from TRBV28 and TRBJ2-5, with a weak D call of TRBD2 (5 bases match). The sequence was obtained from a woman aged 40 to 50 in good health and CMV-seropositive. The encoded CDR3 is CASIPNGIFGETQYF. Here is the DNA: TGTGCCAGCATTCCGAACGGGATTTTCGGGGAGACCCAGTACTTC.